This section outlines one TCR beta chain sequence together with its context. Its antigen is unknown. The CDR3 covers 12 residues. The germline V gene has CDR1 SQVTM and CDR2 ANQGSEA. The germline V and J ends were trimmed by 5 bases and 5 bases, with 13 bases remaining between them. Unique molecular identifiers tagged individual cDNA molecules. TCRdb re-analysed the 5' RACE reads in MiXCR, keeping a single row per CDR3 protein. The sample shows tens of thousands of distinct CDR3 sequences, over 7.5% of them seen only once. This record belongs to a study of early T cells in non-severe SARS-CoV-2 infection. Study at large: Bulk RNA isolated from unsorted whole blood underwent sequencing; chains were not paired.

Points from the study as a whole: Private and CD4 specificities were missed by VDJdb matching, skewed to anti-spike CD8.

This chain uses TRBV29-1 with TRBJ2-7; D perhaps matches TRBD1 (5 bases). The TCR originated in an adult who was a healthcare worker with PCR-confirmed SARS-CoV-2 infection or an uninfected control (not recorded which). Source material: whole blood. The CDR3 sequence is CSVSQGTHEQYF. CDR3 in DNA: TGCAGCGTTTCCCAGGGTACCCACGAGCAGTACTTC.